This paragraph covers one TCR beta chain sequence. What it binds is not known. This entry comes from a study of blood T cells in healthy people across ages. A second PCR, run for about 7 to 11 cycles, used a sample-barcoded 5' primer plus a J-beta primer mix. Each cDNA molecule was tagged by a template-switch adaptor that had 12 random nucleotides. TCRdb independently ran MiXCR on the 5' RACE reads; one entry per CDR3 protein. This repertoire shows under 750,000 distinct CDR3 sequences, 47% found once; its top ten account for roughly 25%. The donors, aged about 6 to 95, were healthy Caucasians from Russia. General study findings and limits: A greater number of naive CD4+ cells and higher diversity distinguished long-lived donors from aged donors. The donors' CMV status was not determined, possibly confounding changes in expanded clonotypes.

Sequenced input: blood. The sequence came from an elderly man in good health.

The DNA of the CDR3 is TGTGCCAGCAGCTTCGCCGGGACAGGGGGCTCCGAGCAGTACTTC. Translating it yields CASSFAGTGGSEQYF. The genes are TRBV7-9 and TRBJ2-7; TRBD1 matches at 12 bases. CDR1 and CDR2 (germline): SEHNR, FQNEAQ (reference sequence). The CDR3 is 15 residues long. The junction had 6 bases not matched to a gene; V was cut back by 3 bases and J by 6 bases.